In its sample, the clone carrying this TCR beta chain was seen once. Germline trimming cut 4 bases from V and 4 bases from J; bases unmatched to any gene: 6. Germline V gives CDR1 SGDLS, CDR2 YYNGEE. The CDR3 sequence is 14 residues long. The sample comes from a study of T cell responses to AZD1222 COVID-19 vaccine. The assay was immunoSEQ multiplex PCR, and TCRdb's table has in-frame clones only and misses some. The table shows roughly 70,000 clones, with 80% occurring only once. Source: peripheral blood, taken 28 days after the second AZD1222 dose. The chain carries TRBV9 and TRBJ2-7; 9 bases map to TRBD1. This clonotype originated in an adult who received the AZD1222 COVID-19 vaccine. The CDR3 coding sequence is TGTGCCAGCAGCCGGGGGGACAGGGCTTACGAGCAGTACTTC. Translating it yields CASSRGDRAYEQYF.